The 27 T cell receptor beta chains in this list originate from one sample, sequenced in a study of neoadjuvant nivolumab and ipilimumab in lung cancer. Measured with immunoSEQ multiplex PCR; TCRdb has only the in-frame clones, and not every one. The data contain about 3,600 clones, over 70% of them seen just once; the ten biggest clones take up 1.3% to 1.5%. The material was peripheral blood, obtained after neoadjuvant nivolumab, alone or with ipilimumab, at or shortly before surgery. The receptors originated from an adult with non-small cell lung cancer.

The chain employs TRBV7-9 and TRBJ2-5; D possibly corresponds to TRBD1 (5 bases). The CDR3 runs 15 residues. Germline CDR1 reads SEHNR; CDR2 reads FQNEAQ (reference sequence). V was clipped by 4 bases and J by 2 bases, with 14 bases between them. CDR3 sequence reads: CASSSGSRRQETQYF. In DNA form, the CDR3 reads TGTGCCAGCAGCTCAGGGTCCCGGAGACAAGAGACCCAGTACTTC. Full variable domain (rest looked up from reference TRBV7-9 and TRBJ2-5): DTGVSQNPRHKITKRGQNVTFRCDPISEHNRLYWYRQTLGQGPEFLTYFQNEAQLEKSRLLSDRFSAERPKGSFSTLEIQRTEQGDSAMYLCASSSGSRRQETQYFGPGTRLLVL.

V and J are TRBV28 and TRBJ2-5; 7 positions match TRBD1. V was clipped by 6 bases and J by 1 base; unmatched bases: 2. Germline CDR1 and CDR2: MDHEN and SYDVKM. The CDR3 totals 13 residues. The CDR3 DNA is TGTGCCAGCAGCTCAGGGGGCCAAGAGACCCAGTACTTC. Amino acid sequence: CASSSGGQETQYF.

The CDR3 here is CASKISGPSYNEQFF. The CDR3 bases are TGTGCCAGTAAAATTAGCGGACCCTCCTACAATGAGCAGTTCTTC. This chain connects TRBV19 to TRBJ2-1; weak D call: TRBD2 (6 bases). Germline V gene lookup returns CDR1 LNHDA and CDR2 SQIVND (reference sequence). The V end lost 7 bases, the J end lost 0 bases, and 13 bases lay between the germline ends. The CDR3 spans 15 residues.

This sequence joins TRBV19 and TRBJ2-7, with 7 nucleotides matching TRBD2. CDR1 is LNHDA, CDR2 SQIVND, per germline (reference sequence). The CDR3 extends over 14 amino acids. The ends lost 5 bases at V and 3 bases at J; junction bases unmatched: 7. CDR3 region: CASSVATSFYEQYF. The DNA for the CDR3 is TGTGCCAGTAGTGTGGCGACTAGCTTCTACGAGCAGTACTTC.

CDR3 sequence (DNA): TGTGCCAGCAGCTTAGTGGGACTAGCGAACGAGCAGTACTTC. This gives the protein CASSLVGLANEQYF. The chain uses TRBV5-4 and TRBJ2-7, with 10 bases aligning to TRBD2. The V and J ends lost 2 bases and 5 bases, in that order; junction bases with no gene match: 4. From germline, CDR1 is SGHNT and CDR2 YYREEE (reference sequence). This CDR3 is built from 14 residues. Full variable domain (rest looked up from reference TRBV5-4 and TRBJ2-7): ETGVTQSPTHLIKTRGQQVTLRCSSQSGHNTVSWYQQALGQGPQFIFQYYREEENGRGNFPPRFSGLQFPNYSSELNVNALELDDSALYLCASSLVGLANEQYFGPGTRLTVT.

V and J are TRBV6-8 and TRBJ2-1; D remains ambiguous. Germline-derived CDR1 and CDR2 are MNHGY and SAAAGT. The CDR3 consists of 14 residues. Trimming removed 6 bases from V and 0 bases from J, with 9 bases in between. The CDR3 reads CASRGSSSYNEQFF. The CDR3 nucleotides read TGTGCCAGCAGAGGGTCGAGCTCCTACAATGAGCAGTTCTTC.

Only a few counts were recorded for this clone. V and J are TRBV29-1 and TRBJ2-3; 7 positions agree with TRBD2. The germline V gene has CDR1 SQVTM and CDR2 ANQGSEA. The CDR3 runs to 15 residues. Losses at the gene ends were 1 base for V and 1 base for J; bases not matched to a gene: 5. The CDR3 region has the DNA TGCAGCGTTGAAGGGGGAGGGAGAGGCACAGATACGCAGTATTTT. As protein: CSVEGGGRGTDTQYF.

Only a few counts were recorded for this clone. The rearrangement uses TRBV7-3 and TRBJ2-5; D could derive from TRBD1 or TRBD2 (5 bases each). Looked up from germline, CDR1 is SGHTA and CDR2 is FQGTGA. This CDR3 spans 14 amino acids. Deletions cut 5 bases from V and 4 bases from J, with 14 bases between. As DNA, the CDR3 is TGTGCCAGCAGCCAAGGGGCAGGGAGAGAGACCCAGTACTTC. This gives the protein CASSQGAGRETQYF. Based on the CDR3 plus reference TRBV7-3 and TRBJ2-5, the full variable domain is GAGVSQTPSNKVTEKGKYVELRCDPISGHTALYWYRQSLGQGPEFLIYFQGTGAADDSGLPNDRFFAVRPEGSVSTLKIQRTERGDSAVYLCASSQGAGRETQYFGPGTRLLVL.

The genes are TRBV29-1 and TRBJ1-1; no reliable D call. The germline V gene encodes CDR1 SQVTM and CDR2 ANQGSEA. The V end was cut by 3 bases, the J end by 3 bases, with 5 bases between. The CDR3 runs to 11 residues. For the CDR3, the DNA is TGCAGCGTTGACGAGGACACTGAAGCTTTCTTT. It yields the protein CSVDEDTEAFF.

This clone was recorded a few times. This chain links TRBV2 with TRBJ1-2, with no clear D. V dropped 3 bases and J dropped 6 bases, with 11 bases sitting between them. The CDR3 is 13 residues long. Germline V gene lookup returns CDR1 SNHLY and CDR2 FYNNEI. CDR3 DNA: TGTGCCAGCAGTGACGATAAAGGACATGGCTACACCTTC. This gives the protein CASSDDKGHGYTF.

The chain has TRBV28 and TRBJ1-5, with 7 bases that match TRBD1. Losses at the gene ends were 6 bases for V and 6 bases for J; bases not matched to a gene: 14. Germline values: CDR1 MDHEN, CDR2 SYDVKM. This CDR3 is built from 16 residues. CDR3 loop: CASRLGTAGQFQPQHF. CDR3 nucleotides: TGTGCCAGCAGACTAGGGACAGCGGGGCAATTTCAGCCCCAGCATTTT.

This sequence joins TRBV7-9 and TRBJ1-5; D is unresolved. V lost 5 bases and J 5 bases, leaving 7 bases between the germline ends. Germline V lookup: CDR1 SEHNR, CDR2 FQNEAQ (reference sequence). The CDR3 has 12 residues. Here the CDR3 reads CASSGKDQPQHF. Here the CDR3 DNA reads TGTGCCAGCAGCGGGAAGGATCAGCCCCAGCATTTT.

The V and J genes are TRBV6-5 and TRBJ1-2; 7 bases agree with TRBD1. Losses at the gene ends were 6 bases for V and 8 bases for J; bases not matched to a gene: 15. The CDR3 covers 15 residues. The V gene's germline CDR1 is MNHEY and CDR2 SVGAGI. The CDR3 sequence is CASSARATGVNGYTF. CDR3 DNA sequence: TGTGCCAGCAGCGCGCGAGCCACAGGGGTGAACGGCTACACCTTC.

The chain carries TRBV5-4 and TRBJ2-7, with 8 bases lining up with TRBD1. This CDR3 is 14 amino acids long. J was trimmed by 0 bases and V by 4 bases; bases with no gene match: 3. Germline V CDR1 and CDR2: SGHNT, YYREEE (reference sequence). CDR3 DNA sequence: TGTGCCAGCAGCCGACAGGGGAGCTCCTACGAGCAGTACTTC. Translated, it gives CASSRQGSSYEQYF. Combining the CDR3 with reference TRBV5-4 and TRBJ2-7 gives the whole variable domain ETGVTQSPTHLIKTRGQQVTLRCSSQSGHNTVSWYQQALGQGPQFIFQYYREEENGRGNFPPRFSGLQFPNYSSELNVNALELDDSALYLCASSRQGSSYEQYFGPGTRLTVT.

The rearrangement joins TRBV4-1 to TRBJ2-1; tentatively, D is TRBD2 (6 bases). The V gene's germline CDR1 is MGHRA and CDR2 YSYEKL. The CDR3 covers 15 residues. V was pared by 0 bases and J by 10 bases, with 16 bases between. The CDR3 nucleotides read TGCGCCAGCAGCCAAGATTCGGGACTGTTCAGGGAGCAGTTCTTC. Its protein product is CASSQDSGLFREQFF.

The chain links TRBV18 to TRBJ2-1; D is perhaps TRBD2 (5 bases). The V end was cut by 1 base, the J end by 4 bases, with 20 bases between. The CDR3 is 18 residues long. CDR1 KGHSH and CDR2 LQKENI come from the germline V gene. The CDR3 loop is CASSPLTQASGRYNEQFF. In nucleotides, the CDR3 is TGTGCCAGCTCACCACTAACCCAGGCGTCGGGGAGATACAATGAGCAGTTCTTC.

CDR3 residues: CASSSDRAITRKQYF. The CDR3 DNA sequence: TGTGCCAGCAGCTCGGACAGGGCTATCACTAGGAAGCAGTACTTC. This sequence joins TRBV7-9 and TRBJ2-7; 8 nucleotides line up with TRBD1. The CDR3 sequence is 15 residues long. Germline lookup yields CDR1 SEHNR and CDR2 FQNEAQ (reference sequence). The V and J ends lost 4 bases and 8 bases, in that order; junction bases with no gene match: 13.

CDR3 amino acids: CASSTQRRQYNEQFF. The CDR3 DNA follows: TGTGCCAGCAGCACACAGCGACGACAGTACAATGAGCAGTTCTTC. The V call is TRBV7-3, the J call TRBJ2-1; D is possibly TRBD1 (5 bases). Deletions cut 5 bases from V and 4 bases from J, with 15 bases between. Germline V lookup: CDR1 SGHTA, CDR2 FQGTGA. CDR3 length equals 15 residues.

The chain employs TRBV5-6 and TRBJ2-7; possibly TRBD2 for D (6 bases). CDR1 and CDR2 from the germline V gene are SGHDT and YYEEEE. Trimming shortened V by 4 bases and J by 9 bases, and 17 bases separated the two germline ends. The CDR3 is 13 amino acids. The CDR3 sequence: CASSRRGTERQYF. As DNA, the CDR3 is TGTGCCAGCAGCCGTCGGGGGACTGAGAGGCAGTACTTC.

The chain carries TRBV28 and TRBJ1-1; D is perhaps TRBD1 (6 bases). With 5 bases removed from V and 1 base from J, the gap between germline ends came to 11 bases. The germline gives CDR1 MDHEN, CDR2 SYDVKM. The length of the CDR3 is 14 residues. The CDR3, as DNA: TGTGCCAGCAGTCAATACAGGGAGAACACTGAAGCTTTCTTT. Translated, it gives CASSQYRENTEAFF.

The V gene is TRBV7-9, the J gene TRBJ1-5; tentative D call: TRBD1 (5 bases). The germline V gene has CDR1 SEHNR and CDR2 FQNEAQ (reference sequence). Trimming removed 0 bases at V and 3 bases at J, with 15 bases between. The CDR3 has 17 amino acids. In DNA, the CDR3 is TGTGCCAGCAGCTTAGCTAGGGGCAGTTCACCCAATCAGCCCCAGCATTTT. Protein sequence: CASSLARGSSPNQPQHF.

This rearrangement joins TRBV29-1 to TRBJ2-3, with D unclear. Germline CDR1 reads SQVTM; CDR2 reads ANQGSEA. V was trimmed by 6 bases and J by 0 bases, leaving 13 bases between them. This CDR3 spans 14 amino acids. The CDR3 DNA reads TGCAGCGTGACCTCTGGCGATAGCACAGATACGCAGTATTTT. It yields the protein CSVTSGDSTDTQYF.

This clone was seen a few times. The CDR3 DNA sequence: TGTGCCAGCGAGGGAGGTGGGACTGAAGCTTTCTTT. Protein sequence: CASEGGGTEAFF. The chain uses TRBV11-2 and TRBJ1-1; the D is unclear. This CDR3 is built from 12 residues. Trimming left V 8 bases short and J 5 bases short, with 12 bases between. CDR1 is SGHAT and CDR2 is FQNNGV in the germline V gene.

This clone has just a few counts. The V and J genes are TRBV25-1 and TRBJ1-5; D is possibly TRBD1 (6 bases). In germline, CDR1 is MGHDK, CDR2 SYGVNS. The V and J ends lost 6 bases and 5 bases respectively, with 11 bases between them. This CDR3 spans 13 amino acids. The CDR3 DNA reads TGTGCCAGCAGCGCGGGGGCATATCAGCCCCAGCATTTT. Residues: CASSAGAYQPQHF.

This chain joins TRBV15 and TRBJ2-2; TRBD1 or TRBD2 may be the D gene (6 bases each). V shed 0 bases and J shed 5 bases, with 10 bases lying between them. The germline V gene encodes CDR1 LNHNV and CDR2 YYDKDF (reference sequence). There are 15 residues in the CDR3. CDR3 protein: CATSRDTGATGELFF. In DNA, the CDR3 is TGTGCCACCAGCAGAGATACGGGGGCGACCGGGGAGCTGTTTTTT.

The rearrangement uses TRBV5-1 and TRBJ1-2; maybe TRBD1 (6 bases). V dropped 0 bases and J dropped 5 bases, with 14 bases sitting between them. The CDR3 runs to 15 residues. CDR1 and CDR2 (germline): SGHRS, YFSETQ. The CDR3 spells CASSLDGGGKYGYTF. The CDR3 DNA is TGCGCCAGCAGCTTGGATGGGGGCGGTAAATATGGCTACACCTTC.

The rearrangement uses TRBV11-2 and TRBJ2-7; 8 bases are a match to TRBD2. V shed 3 bases, J shed 4 bases, and the junction held 8 bases outside the gene matches. From germline, CDR1 is SGHAT and CDR2 FQNNGV. CDR3 length: 15 residues. CDR3 sequence (DNA): TGTGCCAGCAGCTTTTACCGGGGGGGTGGTTACGAGCAGTACTTC. Translating it yields CASSFYRGGGYEQYF.